This T cell receptor (beta chain) was retrieved from a study of beta chain features in type 1 diabetes. Comments on this clone: Its specificity is unknown.

Study-level points and caveats: Shorter TCRB CDR3s, moderately but significantly so, marked every one of the four CD4+ subsets in Type 1 diabetes patients.

Trimming shortened V by 3 bases and J by 6 bases, and 8 bases separated the two germline ends. Germline V gives CDR1 SGHTA, CDR2 FQGTGA. The CDR3 length is 12 residues. One heparinised draw of blood, averaging around 120 mL, came from each donor. Investigators reverse transcribed all isolated RNA, so they sequenced expressed TCRB transcripts. Produced via immunoSEQ multiplex PCR; TCRdb's table is partial and in-frame only. The sample has 150,000 to 200,000 clones, about 10% seen once. Sequences were obtained from central memory CD4+ T cells from blood. The sequence was obtained from a woman aged 30 to 39 with type 1 diabetes. V and J are TRBV7-3 and TRBJ1-1, with no clear D. The CDR3 DNA follows: TGTGCCAGCAGCTTTGAGTTCGCTGAAGCTTTCTTT. This translates into CASSFEFAEAFF.